A selection of T cell receptor beta chains follows, all from one sample in a study of PD-L1 blockade in urothelial cancer. TCRdb's copy holds only in-frame clones and misses some; the assay was immunoSEQ multiplex PCR. This sample has 71,000 or so clones, with approximately 91% found just once. The sample was PBMCs, taken around atezolizumab (anti-PD-L1) treatment. These receptors were obtained from a man aged 55 to 70 with urothelial cancer. Both conserved end residues are part of each CDR3. D genes are given only for firm matches. Some rows have no size entry. The others give once, few or many, or a class for an expanded clone.

v_gene	abundance	j_gene	d_gene	CDR3aa	CDR3nt
TRBV2	NA	TRBJ1-5	TRBD1	CASSEQGVNQPQHF	TGTGCCAGCAGCGAACAGGGGGTTAATCAGCCCCAGCATTTT
TRBV19	NA	TRBJ2-3	TRBD2	CASSIRSGASTDTQYF	TGTGCCAGTAGTATAAGGAGCGGGGCTAGCACAGATACGCAGTATTTT
TRBV25-1	NA	TRBJ2-7	NA	CASGGVRGEQYF	TGTGCCAGCGGAGGGGTCAGAGGCGAGCAGTACTTC
TRBV5-8	NA	TRBJ2-5	TRBD2	CASSLGTSGSRRETQYF	TGTGCCAGCAGCCTCGGGACTAGCGGGAGTCGGCGAGAGACCCAGTACTTC
TRBV6-1	NA	TRBJ2-5	TRBD2	CASSDLGEGTQYF	TGTGCCAGCAGTGATCTGGGGGAGGGGACCCAGTACTTC
TRBV5-8	NA	TRBJ2-2	TRBD1	CASSRDRGRNTGELFF	TGTGCCAGCAGCAGGGACAGGGGGAGAAACACCGGGGAGCTGTTTTTT
TRBV5-6	NA	TRBJ2-7	NA	CASSLTPRPQGKNEQYF	TGTGCCAGCAGCTTGACCCCCCGGCCCCAGGGAAAAAACGAGCAGTACTTC
TRBV28	few	TRBJ1-5	TRBD1	CASSWAGQGDQPQHF	TGTGCCAGCAGCTGGGCCGGACAGGGGGATCAGCCCCAGCATTTT
TRBV6-6	NA	TRBJ1-3	TRBD1	CASRTDRANTIYF	TGTGCCAGCAGAACCGACAGGGCCAACACCATATATTTT
TRBV18	NA	TRBJ1-1	NA	CASSPRDIAMNTEAFF	TGTGCCAGCTCACCCCGGGACATCGCCATGAACACTGAAGCTTTCTTT
TRBV6-1	NA	TRBJ2-7	NA	CASSEWAGYSGEQYF	TGTGCCAGCAGTGAATGGGCAGGGTATTCGGGCGAGCAGTACTTC
TRBV9	NA	TRBJ2-5	NA	CASSRALEETQYF	TGTGCCAGCAGCCGCGCTCTAGAAGAGACCCAGTACTTC
TRBV6-1	NA	TRBJ2-7	TRBD2	CASSEGTSAYEQYF	TGTGCCAGCAGTGAAGGGACTAGCGCCTACGAGCAGTACTTC
TRBV18	NA	TRBJ2-1	TRBD2	CASSPQKGGLAAYNEQFF	TGTGCCAGCTCACCACAAAAAGGTGGACTAGCCGCTTACAATGAGCAGTTCTTC
TRBV11-2	NA	TRBJ2-7	NA	CASSLVETRRAYEQYF	TGTGCCAGCAGCTTAGTCGAGACTAGACGGGCCTACGAGCAGTACTTC
TRBV28	NA	TRBJ1-1	NA	CASSATKQGFTEAFF	TGTGCCAGCAGTGCTACTAAACAGGGATTCACTGAAGCTTTCTTT
TRBV28	NA	TRBJ1-5	NA	CASMAGGGGGNQPQHF	TGTGCCAGCATGGCCGGGGGAGGCGGGGGCAATCAGCCCCAGCATTTT
TRBV18	once	TRBJ1-1	NA	CASSPQPVNTEAFF	TGTGCCAGCTCACCACAACCGGTGAACACTGAAGCTTTCTTT
TRBV30	NA	TRBJ2-7	TRBD1	CAWSGTGGWYEQYF	TGTGCCTGGAGTGGGACAGGGGGGTGGTACGAGCAGTACTTC
TRBV28	NA	TRBJ2-3	TRBD2	CASSLWKASGRGADTQYF	TGTGCCAGCAGTTTATGGAAGGCTAGCGGGAGGGGGGCAGATACGCAGTATTTT
TRBV30	NA	TRBJ1-2	NA	CAWSDLSLGDGYTF	TGTGCCTGGAGTGATTTGTCCCTTGGAGACGGCTACACCTTC
TRBV7-2	few	TRBJ2-7	NA	CASSLAAGAAYEQYF	TGTGCCAGCAGCTTAGCGGCGGGGGCGGCCTACGAGCAGTACTTC
TRBV5-1	NA	TRBJ2-7	NA	CATFNRQPAYEQYF	TGCGCCACATTCAACAGACAGCCTGCCTACGAGCAGTACTTC
TRBV11-2	NA	TRBJ2-7	NA	CASSLVSPTLTSSYEQYF	TGTGCCAGCAGCTTAGTTTCGCCAACCCTAACTAGTTCCTACGAGCAGTACTTC
TRBV18	NA	TRBJ2-3	TRBD1	CASSSGTGGHVGTDTQYF	TGTGCCAGCTCATCCGGGACAGGGGGCCATGTTGGCACAGATACGCAGTATTTT
TRBV6-1	few	TRBJ1-1	NA	CASSEKGTEAFF	TGTGCCAGCAGTGAGAAGGGGACTGAAGCTTTCTTT
TRBV9	NA	TRBJ1-2	NA	CASSVAIGVEGYTF	TGTGCCAGCAGCGTAGCTATCGGGGTGGAGGGCTACACCTTC
TRBV5-8	few	TRBJ2-3	NA	CASSWGQGPSTDTQYF	TGTGCCAGCAGCTGGGGGCAGGGGCCCAGCACAGATACGCAGTATTTT
TRBV7-9	NA	TRBJ2-3	TRBD2	CASSVLPSGGTDTQYF	TGTGCCAGCAGTGTCTTACCTAGCGGGGGCACAGATACGCAGTATTTT